A single sample gave rise to the 10 T cell receptor beta chains below, sequenced in a study of shared clonotypes between healthy human individuals. Libraries were prepared by immunoSEQ multiplex PCR; TCRdb keeps only in-frame clonotypes and omits some of them. The sample carries about 1.1 million clones, 70% to 85% recorded once. Input material: memory CD4+ T cells from PBMCs. Specified subset: CD45RA-negative fraction. The receptors shown here come from a young man in good health. Some clones in this sample may be carry-over from other donors' samples.

A note on this clone: This may arise from a read error, as a much more abundant clone is one base away. The chain employs TRBV7-3 and TRBJ2-3, with 9 bases aligning to TRBD2. This CDR3 spans 15 amino acids. Germline values: CDR1 SGHTA, CDR2 FQGTGA. V lost 5 bases, J lost 0 bases, and 3 bases stayed unmatched. The CDR3 spells CASSPTSGSTDTQYF. CDR3 sequence (DNA): TGTGCCAGCAGCCCCACTAGCGGGAGCACAGATACGCAGTATTTT.

The V gene is TRBV9, the J gene TRBJ2-3; 8 bases line up with TRBD1. CDR3 length: 15 residues. Germline-derived CDR1 and CDR2 are SGDLS and YYNGEE. J gave up 3 bases and V 3 bases, and 6 bases lay outside the gene matches. The CDR3 DNA reads TGTGCCAGCAGCGGAAGGACAGGGCCGACAGATACGCAGTATTTT. Its translation is CASSGRTGPTDTQYF.

The chain recombines TRBV7-2 with TRBJ2-7; 7 bases agree with TRBD2. CDR1 is SGHTA and CDR2 is FQGNSA in the germline V gene. The length of the CDR3 is 14 residues. With 5 bases clipped from V and 6 bases from J, the junction kept 10 bases outside the gene matches. The CDR3 region is CASSPRGGPGEQYF. The CDR3, as DNA: TGTGCCAGCAGCCCCCGGGGAGGGCCCGGCGAGCAGTACTTC.

This clone was detected a few times. The chain is built from TRBV5-1 and TRBJ2-3; D is undetermined. Germline values: CDR1 SGHRS, CDR2 YFSETQ. There are 11 residues in the CDR3. V lost 6 bases, J lost 0 bases, and 2 bases lay in between. The DNA of the CDR3 is TGCGCCAGCACTAGCACAGATACGCAGTATTTT. This codes for CASTSTDTQYF.

J is TRBJ1-2 and V is TRBV28; 9 bases are shared with TRBD1. Germline CDR1 reads MDHEN; CDR2 reads SYDVKM. The ends lost 6 bases at V and 2 bases at J; junction bases unmatched: 7. The CDR3 is made up of 15 amino acids. DNA for the CDR3: TGTGCCAGCAGGTCCCCGGGACAGGGAAACTATGGCTACACCTTC. Its protein is CASRSPGQGNYGYTF.

The V call is TRBV5-8, the J call TRBJ2-7; unclear D gene. This CDR3 is built from 11 residues. Germline V gene sequence: CDR1 SGHTS, CDR2 YDEGEE. V lost 5 bases, J lost 6 bases, and 9 bases lay in between. The CDR3 here is CASRTNSEQYF. The CDR3 nucleotides are TGTGCCAGCAGAACAAATTCCGAGCAGTACTTC.

CDR3 nucleotide sequence: TGTGCCAGCTCACCGGGCCCCTCTTCAGATACGCAGTATTTT. Translating it yields CASSPGPSSDTQYF. The rearrangement links TRBV18 to TRBJ2-3, with D uncertain. Germline V gene data show CDR1 as KGHSH and CDR2 as LQKENI. The CDR3 runs 14 residues. V lost 3 bases to trimming and J lost 4 bases, with 11 bases between them.

CDR3 nucleotides: TGTGCCAGCAGCGCCGTTACTAGCGGGTTGAATGAGCAGTTCTTC. This gives the protein CASSAVTSGLNEQFF. The chain combines TRBV5-6 with TRBJ2-1, with 9 bases matching TRBD2. The V segment lost 4 bases and the J segment 7 bases; nucleotides outside the gene matches: 9. The germline CDR1 and CDR2 sequences are SGHDT and YYEEEE. The CDR3 runs to 15 residues.

On this clone: Other DNA sequences from this sample encode an identical CDR3 as well. The gene calls are TRBV18 and TRBJ2-7, with 9 bases fitting TRBD1. This CDR3 contains 14 residues. With V trimmed by 3 bases and J by 3 bases, 3 bases remained unmatched. The germline V gene encodes CDR1 KGHSH and CDR2 LQKENI. CDR3 in amino acids: CASSPRQGVYEQYF. The CDR3 nucleotides read TGTGCCAGCTCACCGAGACAGGGGGTCTACGAGCAGTACTTC.

Concerning this clone itself: This same CDR3 is encoded by further DNA sequences in the sample. This chain connects TRBV28 to TRBJ2-3, with D possibly being TRBD2 (5 bases). V was shortened by 6 bases and J by 0 bases, with 7 bases between the two germline ends. The CDR3 consists of 13 residues. Germline V lookup: CDR1 MDHEN, CDR2 SYDVKM. The CDR3 loop reads CASRGVSTDTQYF. The CDR3 coding sequence is TGTGCCAGCAGGGGAGTTAGCACAGATACGCAGTATTTT.